These 23 T cell receptor beta chains originate from one sample sequenced in a study of blood T cell repertoires in COVID-19. TCRdb keeps only in-frame clones here, not all; method: immunoSEQ multiplex PCR. The sample lists 200,000 to 300,000 clones, about nine tenths seen once, with around 6.5% in the top ten. The specimen sequenced was peripheral blood. These TCRs come from a man in his sixties with acute or convalescent COVID-19.

The chain uses TRBV11-2 and TRBJ2-2; maybe TRBD2 (6 bases). In germline, CDR1 is SGHAT, CDR2 FQNNGV. This CDR3 contains 16 residues. V lost 1 base to trimming and J lost 6 bases, with 15 bases between them. CDR3 in DNA: TGTGCCAGCAGCTTAGGGGCAGGAGGGAAAGCCGGGGAGCTGTTTTTT. Its protein is CASSLGAGGKAGELFF.

The chain joins TRBV27 to TRBJ2-5; D is perhaps TRBD1 (6 bases). CDR3 length: 13 amino acids. The V gene's germline CDR1 is MNHEY and CDR2 SMNVEV (reference sequence). Trimming shortened V by 5 bases and J by 7 bases, and 14 bases separated the two germline ends. In DNA, the CDR3 is TGTGCCAGCAGTGGGGACAAAGTAATGACCCAGTACTTC. Translation: CASSGDKVMTQYF.

The V and J genes are TRBV20-1 and TRBJ2-5; TRBD1 aligns across 12 bases. CDR1 and CDR2 (germline): DFQATT, SNEGSKA (reference sequence). Trimming took 3 bases from V and 5 from J; bases not matched to a gene: 10. This CDR3 is built from 16 residues. The CDR3 coding sequence is TGCAGTGCTAGTACCCGGGACAGGGGGCTAGCGGAGACCCAGTACTTC. This gives the protein CSASTRDRGLAETQYF.

The chain uses TRBV13 and TRBJ2-1; 9 nucleotides line up with TRBD2. The CDR3 is made up of 15 amino acids. Germline lookup yields CDR1 PRHDT and CDR2 FYEKMQ (reference sequence). The ends lost 3 bases at V and 6 bases at J; junction bases unmatched: 6. CDR3 DNA sequence: TGTGCCAGCAGCTTGGTAATAGCGGGAGTCAATGAGCAGTTCTTC. Residues: CASSLVIAGVNEQFF.

The chain joins TRBV7-8 to TRBJ1-3; TRBD1 agrees at 9 bases. The CDR3 contains 15 residues. With 5 bases clipped from V and 2 bases from J, the junction kept 4 bases outside the gene matches. CDR1 SGHVS and CDR2 FQNEAQ come from the germline V gene. CDR3 amino acids: CASSRQGGPGNTIYF. The CDR3 bases are TGTGCCAGCAGCCGACAGGGGGGTCCTGGAAACACCATATATTTT.

This rearrangement joins TRBV4-3 to TRBJ2-3, with TRBD2 matching over 7 bases. Losses at the gene ends were 0 bases for V and 5 bases for J; bases not matched to a gene: 8. The CDR3 has 16 residues. Germline V gene data show CDR1 as LGHNA and CDR2 as YSLEER. The CDR3 loop is CASSQETGGPRDTQYF. The CDR3 DNA reads TGCGCCAGCAGCCAAGAGACGGGAGGACCGCGAGATACGCAGTATTTT.

This clone was picked up one time. J is TRBJ2-2 and V is TRBV3-1 (or the pseudogene TRBV3-2); the match to TRBD1 covers 9 bases. CDR3 length: 16 residues. V trimming: 4 bases; J trimming: 2 bases; junction bases outside the gene matches: 5. CDR1 is LGHDT, CDR2 YNNKEL, per germline (reference sequence). Here the CDR3 reads CASSPEGQGNTGELFF. DNA for the CDR3: TGTGCCAGCAGCCCCGAGGGACAGGGAAACACCGGGGAGCTGTTTTTT.

The chain uses TRBV19 and TRBJ2-7; no reliable D call. The CDR3 loop spans 16 amino acids. Trimming shortened V by 4 bases and J by 3 bases, and 19 bases separated the two germline ends. Germline values: CDR1 LNHDA, CDR2 SQIVND (reference sequence). The CDR3, as DNA: TGTGCCAGTAGTAGCCTTTCGTCAGGTGGATTCTACGAGCAGTACTTC. Protein sequence: CASSSLSSGGFYEQYF.

CDR3 protein: CATSRDSRGNEKLFF. The CDR3 DNA reads TGTGCCACCAGCAGAGATTCCAGGGGGAATGAAAAACTGTTTTTT. The rearrangement joins TRBV15 to TRBJ1-4; 7 positions match TRBD1. This CDR3 comprises 15 residues. In germline, CDR1 is LNHNV, CDR2 YYDKDF (reference sequence). The V gene end was trimmed by 0 bases and the J gene end by 5 bases; junction bases not matched to a gene: 3.

The gene calls are TRBV5-1 and TRBJ1-1; tentative D call: TRBD1 (5 bases). The CDR3 spans 14 residues. CDR1 and CDR2 from the germline V gene are SGHRS and YFSETQ. Deletions cut 0 bases from V and 4 bases from J, with 10 bases between. The CDR3 protein is CASSLEPGITEAFF. In DNA form, the CDR3 reads TGCGCCAGCAGCTTGGAGCCAGGGATCACTGAAGCTTTCTTT.

The chain recombines TRBV3-1 (or the pseudogene TRBV3-2) with TRBJ2-1; TRBD2 agrees at 13 bases. The CDR3 consists of 17 residues. V dropped 1 base and J dropped 4; count of bases not matched to a gene: 4. Germline assignment: CDR1 LGHDT and CDR2 YNNKEL (reference sequence). CDR3 amino acids: CASSQGGTSGVYNEQFF. In DNA, the CDR3 is TGTGCCAGCAGCCAAGGCGGGACTAGCGGGGTTTACAATGAGCAGTTCTTC.

The rearrangement joins TRBV11-2 to TRBJ2-1, with 10 bases matching TRBD1. The V and J ends lost 2 bases and 4 bases, in that order; junction bases with no gene match: 11. The CDR3 extends over 18 amino acids. Germline CDR1 reads SGHAT; CDR2 reads FQNNGV. CDR3: CASSLWASGTGVYNEQFF. The CDR3, as DNA: TGTGCCAGCAGCTTATGGGCATCCGGGACAGGGGTATACAATGAGCAGTTCTTC.

This clone was observed a handful of times. The chain employs TRBV25-1 and TRBJ1-3; 8 bases are shared with TRBD1. CDR1 and CDR2 (germline): MGHDK, SYGVNS. Trimming removed 4 bases from V and 2 bases from J; junction bases left unmatched: 4. This CDR3 has 15 amino acids. The CDR3 DNA reads TGTGCCAGCAGTGCCGGGACAGGCGCTGGAAACACCATATATTTT. Protein sequence: CASSAGTGAGNTIYF. The full variable domain, completed using reference TRBV25-1 and TRBJ1-3, is EADIYQTPRYLVIGTGKKITLECSQTMGHDKMYWYQQDPGMELHLIHYSYGVNSTEKGDLSSESTVSRIRTEHFPLTLESARPSHTSQYLCASSAGTGAGNTIYFGEGSWLTVV.

The genes are TRBV7-2 and TRBJ1-1; 9 bases map to TRBD1. This CDR3 has 17 residues. Germline CDR1 and CDR2: SGHTA and FQGNSA. V shed 5 bases and J 1 base; nucleotides not matched to a gene: 11. Here the CDR3 reads CASSPFSLQGANTEAFF. The CDR3 region has the DNA TGTGCCAGCAGCCCATTTAGTTTACAGGGGGCGAACACTGAAGCTTTCTTT.

This chain joins TRBV15 and TRBJ1-5, with TRBD1 identical over 7 bases. V lost 0 bases, J lost 4 bases, and 6 bases stayed unmatched. Germline CDR1 LNHNV, CDR2 YYDKDF (reference sequence). The CDR3 has 16 residues. The CDR3 protein is CATSRERDRTNQPQHF. In DNA, the CDR3 is TGTGCCACCAGCAGAGAGAGGGACAGAACGAATCAGCCCCAGCATTTT. Full variable domain (remainder filled in from reference TRBV15 and TRBJ1-5): DAMVIQNPRYQVTQFGKPVTLSCSQTLNHNVMYWYQQKSSQAPKLLFHYYDKDFNNEADTPDNFQSRRPNTSFCFLDIRSPGLGDTAMYLCATSRERDRTNQPQHFGDGTRLSIL.

The genes are TRBV24-1 and TRBJ2-2, with unresolved D. Between the trimmed V and J ends, which lost 1 base and 2 bases, there was a span of 7 bases. This CDR3 has 15 amino acids. CDR1 is KGHDR, CDR2 SFDVKD, per germline. The CDR3 bases are TGTGCCACCAGTGATTTCCAGGTTAACACCGGGGAGCTGTTTTTT. Its protein product is CATSDFQVNTGELFF.

The CDR3 spells CASSPGQRLYSNQPQHF. The DNA for the CDR3 is TGTGCCAGCAGCCCCGGACAGCGCCTTTATAGCAATCAGCCCCAGCATTTT. The rearrangement joins TRBV27 to TRBJ1-5, with a tentative D call TRBD1 (6 bases). The CDR3 covers 17 residues. The V end lost 6 bases, the J end lost 0 bases, and 18 bases lay between the germline ends. CDR1 MNHEY and CDR2 SMNVEV come from the germline V gene (reference sequence).

In DNA, the CDR3 is TGTGCCAGCAGCTTCTCCCGGACAGAGAATCAGCCCCAGCATTTT. It is translated as CASSFSRTENQPQHF. The chain recombines TRBV7-9 with TRBJ1-5; weak D call: TRBD1 (6 bases). Germline V gene lookup returns CDR1 SEHNR and CDR2 FQNEAQ (reference sequence). This CDR3 spans 15 amino acids. V was pared by 3 bases and J by 4 bases, with 13 bases between.

CDR3 region: CASSRGTANTGELFF. The CDR3 bases are TGCGCCAGCAGCCGGGGGACTGCGAACACCGGGGAGCTGTTTTTT. The chain joins TRBV4-1 to TRBJ2-2; possibly TRBD2 for D (6 bases). V dropped 4 bases and J dropped 0 bases, with 9 bases sitting between them. This CDR3 has 15 amino acids. Per germline, CDR1 MGHRA and CDR2 YSYEKL.

The chain combines TRBV7-2 with TRBJ1-2; possibly TRBD1 for D (5 bases). Trimming took 4 bases from V and 1 from J, leaving 13 bases between them. Germline assignment: CDR1 SGHTA and CDR2 FQGNSA. The CDR3 extends over 15 amino acids. The CDR3 here is CASSWGEGINYGYTF. The DNA of the CDR3 is TGTGCCAGCAGCTGGGGGGAGGGGATTAACTATGGCTACACCTTC.

CDR3 nucleotides: TGCGCCAGCAGCCGCGGCGACACTGAAGCTTTCTTT. Protein sequence: CASSRGDTEAFF. This chain uses TRBV4-1 with TRBJ1-1; no clear D gene. The CDR3 is made up of 12 amino acids. Trimming removed 4 bases from V and 3 bases from J, with 6 bases in between. Germline-derived CDR1 and CDR2 are MGHRA and YSYEKL.

A single count supports this clone. This chain links TRBV27 with TRBJ2-7; TRBD2 aligns across 12 bases. Germline assignment: CDR1 MNHEY and CDR2 SMNVEV (reference sequence). The V gene end was trimmed by 8 bases and the J gene end by 0 bases; junction bases not matched to a gene: 14. This CDR3 region has 18 residues. The CDR3 region is CASATTSGRPWGSYEQYF. For the CDR3, the DNA is TGTGCCAGCGCTACTACTAGCGGGAGGCCCTGGGGCTCCTACGAGCAGTACTTC.

This clone was recorded once. This chain connects TRBV28 to TRBJ1-1; D gene uncertain. V lost 4 bases, J lost 11 bases, and 14 bases lay in between. From germline, CDR1 is MDHEN and CDR2 SYDVKM. This CDR3 has 12 amino acids. In nucleotides, the CDR3 is TGTGCCAGCAGTTCCCAATCCTATCGGGCTTTCTTT. Amino acids: CASSSQSYRAFF.